This T cell receptor beta chain was sequenced in a study of OX40 agonist ivuxolimab in advanced cancers. Across the whole study: Partial responses were achieved by three patients, of whom one had hepatocellular carcinoma and two had cutaneous melanoma. Notes on the study in general: Relative to CD4+ cells, CD8+ T cells on average had more expanded clones.

Sequenced by immunoSEQ multiplex PCR; TCRdb stores in-frame clones only, minus some. The sample shows 90,000 to 95,000 clones, roughly 80% of them seen only once. As regards this clone: The antigen is not known.

This sequence originates from an adult with an advanced solid tumor such as melanoma, head and neck, liver or kidney cancer. This specimen was CD4+ or CD8+ T cells sorted from blood, taken in a trial of the OX40 agonist ivuxolimab.

The CDR3 DNA sequence: TGTGCCAGCAGCTTTGGGGCTAGCGGGGGCCAGGATACGCAGTATTTT. Translation gives CASSFGASGGQDTQYF. The chain joins TRBV11-3 to TRBJ2-3, with 10 nucleotides matching TRBD2. In germline, CDR1 is SGHNT, CDR2 YENEEA. This CDR3 has 16 residues. The junction had 9 bases not matched to a gene; V was cut back by 3 bases and J by 6 bases.